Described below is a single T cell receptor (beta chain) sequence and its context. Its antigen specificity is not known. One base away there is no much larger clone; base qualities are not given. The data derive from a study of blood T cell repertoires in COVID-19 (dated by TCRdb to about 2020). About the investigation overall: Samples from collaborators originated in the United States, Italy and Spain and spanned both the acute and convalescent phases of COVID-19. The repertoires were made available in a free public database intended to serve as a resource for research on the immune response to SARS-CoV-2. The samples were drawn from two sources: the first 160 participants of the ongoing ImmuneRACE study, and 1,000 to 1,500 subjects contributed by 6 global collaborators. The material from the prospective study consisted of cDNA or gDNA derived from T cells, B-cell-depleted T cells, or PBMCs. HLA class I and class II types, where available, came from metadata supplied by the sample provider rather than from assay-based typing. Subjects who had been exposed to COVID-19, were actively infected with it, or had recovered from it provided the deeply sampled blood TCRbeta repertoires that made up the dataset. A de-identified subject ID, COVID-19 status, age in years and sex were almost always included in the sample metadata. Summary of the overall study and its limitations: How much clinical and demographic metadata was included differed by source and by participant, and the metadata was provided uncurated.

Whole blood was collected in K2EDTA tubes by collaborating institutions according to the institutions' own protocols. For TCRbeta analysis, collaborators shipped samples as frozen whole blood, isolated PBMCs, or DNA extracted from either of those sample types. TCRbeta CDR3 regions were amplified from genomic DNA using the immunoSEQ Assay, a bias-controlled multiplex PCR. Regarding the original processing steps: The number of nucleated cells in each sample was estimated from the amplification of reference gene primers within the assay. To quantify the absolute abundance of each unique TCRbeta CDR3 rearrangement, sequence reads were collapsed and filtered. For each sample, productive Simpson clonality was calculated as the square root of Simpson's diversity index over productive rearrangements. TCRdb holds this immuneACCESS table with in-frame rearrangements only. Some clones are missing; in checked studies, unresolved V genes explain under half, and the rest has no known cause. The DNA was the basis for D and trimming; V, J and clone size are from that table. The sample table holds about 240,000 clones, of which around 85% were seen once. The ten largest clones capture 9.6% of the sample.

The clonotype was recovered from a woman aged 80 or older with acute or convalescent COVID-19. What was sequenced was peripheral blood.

The DNA sequence is as follows: TGTGCCAGTAGTGGCTGGGGAGCCACTGAAGCTTTCTTT. This encodes CASSGWGATEAFF. The chain is assembled from TRBV19 and TRBJ1-1; the D segment cannot be called with confidence. CDR1 and CDR2 were assigned from the germline V gene (reference sequence) as LNHDA and SQIVND. The CDR3 runs 13 residues from the cysteine to the phenylalanine. Just the 39-base CDR3 DNA is kept, in frame starting at base 1. V loses 5 bases of germline sequence and J loses 4 bases, and the interval between the two ends is 11 bases.